Following are 12 T cell receptor beta chains from one sample sequenced in a study of blood T cell repertoires in COVID-19. Clones were sequenced by immunoSEQ multiplex PCR, and TCRdb holds only the in-frame ones, with some missing. The repertoire holds some 52,000 clones, approximately 92% seen once, with roughly 5% in the top ten. The sequencing input was peripheral blood. These receptors came from a man between 60 and 70 years old with active COVID-19.

The chain is built from TRBV7-2 and TRBJ1-4; D is perhaps TRBD1 (5 bases). The V gene lost 2 bases and the J gene lost 6 bases, with 7 bases spanning the gap. There are 13 residues in the CDR3. Germline assignment: CDR1 SGHTA and CDR2 FQGNSA. The CDR3 region has the DNA TGTGCCAGCAGCTTATCCAGGGATGAAAAACTGTTTTTT. The encoded protein is CASSLSRDEKLFF. The full variable domain, rest sourced from reference TRBV7-2 and TRBJ1-4, is GAGVSQSPSNKVTEKGKDVELRCDPISGHTALYWYRQSLGQGLEFLIYFQGNSAPDKSGLPSDRFSAERTGGSVSTLTIQRTQQEDSAVYLCASSLSRDEKLFFGSGTQLSVL.

This chain connects TRBV27 to TRBJ1-5; D gene uncertain. Germline CDR1 MNHEY, CDR2 SMNVEV (reference sequence). The V gene lost 6 bases and the J gene lost 7 bases, with 16 bases spanning the gap. The CDR3 contains 14 residues. The CDR3 protein is CASSQRQVGQPQHF. CDR3 DNA sequence: TGTGCCAGCAGCCAAAGGCAGGTTGGACAGCCCCAGCATTTT.

The chain combines TRBV4-1 with TRBJ2-2; 9 positions match TRBD2. The ends lost 5 bases at V and 5 bases at J; junction bases unmatched: 9. CDR3 size: 16 residues. Germline CDR1 MGHRA, CDR2 YSYEKL. CDR3 in amino acids: CASSSTVLAGTGELFF. In DNA, the CDR3 is TGCGCCAGCAGCTCAACGGTCCTAGCGGGAACCGGGGAGCTGTTTTTT.

J is TRBJ2-7 and V is TRBV2, with a weak D call TRBD1 (6 bases). Trimming left V 6 bases short and J 0 bases short, with 15 bases between. Germline loops: CDR1 SNHLY, CDR2 FYNNEI. The CDR3 has 15 residues. CDR3 sequence (DNA): TGTGCCAGCAGCCTACAAGGACAGCTCTCCTACGAGCAGTACTTC. Translation gives CASSLQGQLSYEQYF.

V usage is TRBV4-2 and J usage is TRBJ2-2, with 8 positions matching TRBD2. The ends lost 5 bases at V and 1 base at J; junction bases unmatched: 9. This CDR3 is built from 17 residues. In germline, CDR1 is LGHNA, CDR2 YNFKEQ. CDR3 protein: CASSLRSGSGNTGELFF. The CDR3 DNA is TGTGCCAGCAGCTTGAGGAGCGGGAGCGGGAACACCGGGGAGCTGTTTTTT.

The chain has TRBV5-1 and TRBJ1-3, with a possible D match to TRBD1 (6 bases). Germline V gives CDR1 SGHRS, CDR2 YFSETQ. V shed 4 bases and J shed 2 bases, with 13 bases lying between them. The CDR3 consists of 15 residues. The CDR3 DNA follows: TGCGCCAGCAGCAGGGGGGGACAAACTGGAAACACCATATATTTT. Residues: CASSRGGQTGNTIYF.

In this sample, this clone turned up once. This rearrangement joins TRBV12-5 to TRBJ1-1; D gene ambiguous. CDR1 and CDR2 (germline): LGHNT, FRNRAP. This CDR3 has 13 residues. V dropped 7 bases and J dropped 7 bases, with 16 bases sitting between them. Here the CDR3 DNA reads TGTGCTAGTGCCCCGTCCCGTCGGGGTGAAGCTTTCTTT. Protein: CASAPSRRGEAFF.

V usage is TRBV19 and J usage is TRBJ1-5, with D tentatively TRBD1 (5 bases). Trimming removed 5 bases at V and 6 bases at J, with 17 bases between. This CDR3 has 15 residues. Germline V gene data show CDR1 as LNHDA and CDR2 as SQIVND (reference sequence). The CDR3 here is CASSVQVLSAQPQHF. The CDR3 coding sequence is TGTGCCAGTAGTGTACAGGTTCTGTCGGCTCAGCCCCAGCATTTT.

The DNA for the CDR3 is TGTGCTAGTGGTTTGTCCAGGGTGGTGGGCTATAATTCACCCCTCCACTTT. This encodes CASGLSRVVGYNSPLHF. The rearrangement links TRBV12-5 to TRBJ1-6; TRBD1 might be the D (5 bases). The CDR3 runs to 17 residues. CDR1 LGHNT and CDR2 FRNRAP come from the germline V gene. V was cut by 2 bases and J by 3 bases, with 14 bases left in between. Drawing the rest from reference TRBV12-5 and TRBJ1-6, the complete variable domain is DARVTQTPRHKVTEMGQEVTMRCQPILGHNTVFWYRQTMMQGLELLAYFRNRAPLDDSGMPKDRFSAEMPDATLATLKIQPSEPRDSAVYFCASGLSRVVGYNSPLHFGNGTRLTVT.

The V and J genes are TRBV28 and TRBJ2-7, with D tentatively TRBD2 (5 bases). V lost 10 bases and J lost 6, with 19 bases in between. CDR1 is MDHEN and CDR2 is SYDVKM in the germline V gene. CDR3 length: 13 residues. This CDR3 reads CATSAGNVLEQYF. Here the CDR3 DNA reads TGTGCCACCTCCGCCGGGAACGTCCTCGAGCAGTACTTC.

V is TRBV6-6 and J is TRBJ2-7; perhaps TRBD1 as D (6 bases). The V gene lost 3 bases and the J gene lost 5 bases, with 20 bases spanning the gap. CDR3 length: 16 residues. In germline, CDR1 is MNHNY, CDR2 SVGAGI (reference sequence). CDR3 DNA sequence: TGTGCCAGCAGTTATTCCGACAGGTGGGTTGTCGACGAGCAGTACTTC. As protein: CASSYSDRWVVDEQYF.

V gene TRBV19 combines with J gene TRBJ2-7; 9 bases map to TRBD1. Germline V lookup: CDR1 LNHDA, CDR2 SQIVND (reference sequence). With 7 bases clipped from V and 5 bases from J, the junction kept 9 bases outside the gene matches. CDR3 length equals 14 residues. The CDR3 DNA reads TGTGCCAGTAAGCGGGACAGGGCGAGCCACGAGCAGTACTTC. Translated, it gives CASKRDRASHEQYF.